The 5 T cell receptor beta chains presented below share a single source sample, sequenced in a study of T-cell reconstitution after alpha-beta-depleted transplantation in children. Unique molecular identifiers tagged the TCRbeta library. One entry per CDR3 protein, called by TCRdb with MiXCR from the PCR reads. Of around 190,000 distinct CDR3 sequences listed, under 8.5% are singletons. The input for sequencing was PBMCs, taken before TCRalphabeta/CD19-depleted stem cell transplant. The source is a boy aged 2 to 10 with acute lymphoblastic leukemia, due to receive a stem cell transplant.

This clonotype appeared many times. V is TRBV7-6 and J is TRBJ2-4; perhaps TRBD2 as D (5 bases). CDR3 length equals 13 residues. With 3 bases removed from V and 8 bases from J, the gap between germline ends came to 11 bases. Germline lookup yields CDR1 SGHVS and CDR2 FNYEAQ. The CDR3 DNA reads TGTGCCAGCAGCTTGGTCCCCGGGGACATTCAGTACTTC. Amino acids: CASSLVPGDIQYF. Supplemented by reference TRBV7-6 and TRBJ2-4, the full variable domain reads GAGVSQSPRYKVTKRGQDVALRCDPISGHVSLYWYRQALGQGPEFLTYFNYEAQQDKSGLPNDRFSAERPEGSISTLTIQRTEQRDSAMYRCASSLVPGDIQYFGAGTRLSVL.

This clonotype has more than one count but fewer than ten. The V gene is TRBV7-9, the J gene TRBJ2-5, with 9 bases fitting TRBD2. Per germline, CDR1 SEHNR and CDR2 FQNEAQ (reference sequence). The CDR3 totals 15 residues. Trimming cost V 6 bases and J 1 base; bases outside gene matches: 6. This CDR3 reads CASSATRGGQETQYF. CDR3 bases: TGTGCCAGCAGTGCGACGCGGGGGGGCCAAGAGACCCAGTACTTC.

This clonotype was seen ten or more times. The genes are TRBV10-3 and TRBJ1-1; TRBD1 aligns across 9 bases. Germline-derived CDR1 and CDR2 are ENHRY and SYGVKD. After removal of 0 bases from V and 5 bases from J, the junction contained 7 bases not matched to a gene. This CDR3 comprises 16 residues. CDR3 coding DNA: TGTGCCATCAGTGAGTCGAGTAGGGACAGGGCGACTGAAGCTTTCTTT. It specifies CAISESSRDRATEAFF.

This clonotype was counted only a few times. The chain couples TRBV6-1 to TRBJ2-7, with D perhaps matching TRBD1 (6 bases). V dropped 8 bases and J dropped 3 bases, with 20 bases sitting between them. Germline lookup yields CDR1 MNHNS and CDR2 SASEGT. The CDR3 length is 15 residues. CDR3 residues: CASQPDQGFGYEQYF. The CDR3 nucleotides read TGTGCCAGCCAACCCGATCAGGGGTTCGGCTACGAGCAGTACTTC.

This clonotype was observed many times. The V call is TRBV28, the J call TRBJ1-5, with D hard to call. V gave up 10 bases and J gave up 3 bases, with 10 bases separating them. The CDR3 runs 12 residues. CDR1 MDHEN and CDR2 SYDVKM come from the germline V gene. The CDR3 here is CAILIPNQPQHF. In DNA form, the CDR3 reads TGTGCCATCTTGATCCCCAATCAGCCCCAGCATTTT.